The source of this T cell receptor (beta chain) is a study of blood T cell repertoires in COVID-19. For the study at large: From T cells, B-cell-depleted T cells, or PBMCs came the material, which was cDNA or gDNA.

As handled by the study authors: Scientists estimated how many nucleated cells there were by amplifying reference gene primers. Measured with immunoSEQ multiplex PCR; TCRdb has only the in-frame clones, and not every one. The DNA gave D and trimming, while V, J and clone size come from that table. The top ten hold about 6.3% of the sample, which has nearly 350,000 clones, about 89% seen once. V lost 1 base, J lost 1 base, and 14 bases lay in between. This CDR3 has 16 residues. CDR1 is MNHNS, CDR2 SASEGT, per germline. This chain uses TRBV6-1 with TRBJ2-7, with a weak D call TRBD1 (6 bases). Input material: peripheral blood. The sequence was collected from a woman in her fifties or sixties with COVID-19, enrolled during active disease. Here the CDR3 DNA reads TGTGCCAGCAGTGAAGTTGCAGGGGTTCCGTCCTACGAGCAGTACTTC. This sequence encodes CASSEVAGVPSYEQYF.